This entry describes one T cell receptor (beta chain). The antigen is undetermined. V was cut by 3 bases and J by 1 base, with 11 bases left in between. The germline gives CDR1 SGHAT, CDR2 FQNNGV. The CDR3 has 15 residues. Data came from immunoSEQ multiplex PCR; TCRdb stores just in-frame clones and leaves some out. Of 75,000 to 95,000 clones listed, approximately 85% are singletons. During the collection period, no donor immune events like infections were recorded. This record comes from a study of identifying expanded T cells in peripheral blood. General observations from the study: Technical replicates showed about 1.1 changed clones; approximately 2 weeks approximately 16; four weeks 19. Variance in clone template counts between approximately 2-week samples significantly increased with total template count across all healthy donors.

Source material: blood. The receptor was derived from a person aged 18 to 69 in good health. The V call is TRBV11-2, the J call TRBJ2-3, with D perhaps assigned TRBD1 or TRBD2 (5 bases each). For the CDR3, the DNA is TGTGCCAGCAGCTTGGCCGGGACGGGCACAGATACGCAGTATTTT. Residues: CASSLAGTGTDTQYF.